This TCR beta chain was captured by sequencing in a study of blood T cell repertoires in COVID-19. Study-level information: Sites in the United States, Italy and Spain provided acute and convalescent COVID-19 samples.

How the authors handled the data: Counts of nucleated cells, estimated from reference gene primer amplification, were obtained. Generated by immunoSEQ multiplex PCR, the TCRdb table keeps only in-frame clones and is missing some. V and J calls and clone size are copied from that table; D and trimming were computed from the DNA. The data hold roughly 250,000 clones, with 85% to 90% observed a single time. The CDR3 loop spans 12 amino acids. V gave up 8 bases and J gave up 5 bases, with 12 bases separating them. Germline-derived CDR1 and CDR2 are MDHEN and SYDVKM. The source is a man younger than 45 with acute or convalescent COVID-19. Input material: peripheral blood. The rearrangement joins TRBV28 to TRBJ1-1; D is unresolved. The CDR3 loop reads CASGPQRTEAFF. DNA of the CDR3: TGTGCCAGCGGGCCTCAGAGAACTGAAGCTTTCTTT. Supplemented by reference TRBV28 and TRBJ1-1, the full variable domain reads DVKVTQSSRYLVKRTGEKVFLECVQDMDHENMFWYRQDPGLGLRLIYFSYDVKMKEKGDIPEGYSVSREKKERFSLILESASTNQTSMYLCASGPQRTEAFFGQGTRLTVV.